This T cell receptor (beta chain) derives from a study of T cell changes during pregnancy in multiple sclerosis. Trimming took 9 bases from V and 6 from J; bases not matched to a gene: 7. Germline V gene data show CDR1 as SGHNT and CDR2 as YYREEE (reference sequence). The CDR3 length is 13 residues. This clone has just a few counts. The table came from immunoSEQ multiplex PCR; TCRdb's copy has only in-frame clones and leaves some out. The sample shows approximately 48,000 clones, approximately 94% of them seen only once. V usage is TRBV5-4 and J usage is TRBJ2-2, with TRBD2 identical over 8 bases. This sample comprised CD8+ T cells from peripheral blood mononuclear cells, obtained before pregnancy. The sequence was collected from a female donor with multiple sclerosis, enrolled in a pregnancy study. The CDR3 loop reads CATEPGLAGELFF. The CDR3 nucleotides read TGTGCCACAGAACCGGGACTAGCCGGGGAGCTGTTTTTT.